A single sample is the source of the 10 T cell receptor beta chains below, sequenced in a study of identical twins. TCRdb independently ran MiXCR on the 5' RACE reads; one entry per CDR3 protein. Counted here are hundreds of thousands of distinct CDR3 sequences, 20% to 25% occurring once; the ten biggest clones make up 2.9%. The data also belong to a second study, concerning T cells expressing NK-cell markers.

What was sequenced was CD4+ T cells sorted from blood. The receptors were sampled from a woman aged 18 to 35 in good health.

The genes are TRBV7-9 and TRBJ2-1; no reliable D call. The germline CDR1 and CDR2 sequences are SEHNR and FQNEAQ (reference sequence). V shed 4 bases and J shed 6 bases, with 16 bases lying between them. This CDR3 contains 15 residues. CDR3 sequence reads: CASSSARYRGNEQFF. As DNA, the CDR3 is TGTGCCAGCAGCTCAGCCCGGTACAGAGGCAATGAGCAGTTCTTC.

The chain is built from TRBV5-1 and TRBJ2-3, with 9 positions matching TRBD2. The germline CDR1 and CDR2 sequences are SGHRS and YFSETQ. V lost 5 bases to trimming and J lost 6 bases; unmatched junction nucleotides: 4. CDR3 length: 13 residues. DNA for the CDR3: TGCGCCAGCAGATCCGGACTAGCGGATACGCAGTATTTT. It is translated as CASRSGLADTQYF.

The chain joins TRBV20-1 to TRBJ2-7; no reliable D call. V gave up 5 bases and J gave up 3 bases, with 11 bases separating them. Germline values: CDR1 DFQATT, CDR2 SNEGSKA (reference sequence). This CDR3 spans 12 amino acids. The CDR3 coding sequence is TGCAGTGCTCCCGTCTCTGGCTACGAGCAGTACTTC. Protein: CSAPVSGYEQYF.

This clonotype was found a few times. V gene TRBV4-2 combines with J gene TRBJ1-5; D gene unclear. Germline V gene lookup returns CDR1 LGHNA and CDR2 YNFKEQ. This CDR3 has 13 residues. V lost 4 bases and J 3 bases, leaving 7 bases between the germline ends. CDR3 in DNA: TGTGCCAGCAGCCGATCCCCCAATCAGCCCCAGCATTTT. Its translation is CASSRSPNQPQHF.

The CDR3 bases are TGTGCCAGCAGTTTAGCGATGACGCGGAGCACAGATACGCAGTATTTT. It codes for CASSLAMTRSTDTQYF. J is TRBJ2-3 and V is TRBV12-3 or TRBV12-4; D is uncertain. V dropped 0 bases and J dropped 0 bases, with 10 bases sitting between them. CDR3 length: 16 residues.

This chain uses TRBV12-3 or TRBV12-4 with TRBJ2-7, with a possible D match to TRBD2 (6 bases). The length of the CDR3 is 14 residues. The ends were cut back, 6 bases at V and 4 bases at J, with 16 bases in the middle. CDR3 amino acids: CASRPFGGRYEQYF. The DNA for the CDR3 is TGTGCCAGCAGGCCATTCGGGGGTCGGTACGAGCAGTACTTC.

V usage is TRBV5-1 and J usage is TRBJ2-1, with D tentatively TRBD2 (5 bases). The V gene lost 1 base and the J gene lost 8 bases, with 7 bases spanning the gap. From germline, CDR1 is SGHRS and CDR2 YFSETQ. The CDR3 is made up of 12 amino acids. The CDR3 bases are TGCGCCAGCAGCTTGCTCGGGGATGAGCAGTTCTTC. Translating gives CASSLLGDEQFF.

This clonotype was observed a few times. The V call is TRBV12-5, the J call TRBJ1-2; no definite D call. V lost 5 bases to trimming and J lost 0 bases, with 16 bases between them. The germline gives CDR1 LGHNT, CDR2 FRNRAP. The CDR3 loop spans 16 amino acids. CDR3 bases: TGTGCTAGTGGTATCCTATACAGCGTTACTAACTATGGCTACACCTTC. Amino acid sequence: CASGILYSVTNYGYTF.

The sample holds a few counts of this clonotype. This chain uses TRBV7-3 with TRBJ2-1; TRBD2 matches 8 bases. V was clipped by 0 bases and J by 7 bases; unmatched bases: 2. Per the germline V gene, CDR1 is SGHTA and CDR2 is FQGTGA. The CDR3 has 14 amino acids. The CDR3 loop reads CASSLTPGGNEQFF. Written as DNA, the CDR3 is TGTGCCAGCAGCTTAACCCCGGGAGGGAATGAGCAGTTCTTC.

The rearrangement joins TRBV12-3 or TRBV12-4 to TRBJ2-4; no clear D. CDR3 length: 11 residues. Trimming shortened V by 7 bases and J by 3 bases, and 4 bases separated the two germline ends. For the CDR3, the DNA is TGTGCCAGCACGTACAAAAACATTCAGTACTTC. It yields the protein CASTYKNIQYF.